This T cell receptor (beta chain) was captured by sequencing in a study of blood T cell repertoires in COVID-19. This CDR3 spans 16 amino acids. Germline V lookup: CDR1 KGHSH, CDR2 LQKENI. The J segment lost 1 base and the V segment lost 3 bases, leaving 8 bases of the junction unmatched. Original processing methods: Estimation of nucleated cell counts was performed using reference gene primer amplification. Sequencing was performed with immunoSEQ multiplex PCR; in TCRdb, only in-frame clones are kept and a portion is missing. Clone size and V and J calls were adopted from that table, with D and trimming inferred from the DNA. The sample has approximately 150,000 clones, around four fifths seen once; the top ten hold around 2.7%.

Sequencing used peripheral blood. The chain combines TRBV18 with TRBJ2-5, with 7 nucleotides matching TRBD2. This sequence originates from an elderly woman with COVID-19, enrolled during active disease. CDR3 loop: CASSPRRLAPQETQYF. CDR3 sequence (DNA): TGTGCCAGCTCACCTCGCCGACTAGCCCCCCAAGAGACCCAGTACTTC.